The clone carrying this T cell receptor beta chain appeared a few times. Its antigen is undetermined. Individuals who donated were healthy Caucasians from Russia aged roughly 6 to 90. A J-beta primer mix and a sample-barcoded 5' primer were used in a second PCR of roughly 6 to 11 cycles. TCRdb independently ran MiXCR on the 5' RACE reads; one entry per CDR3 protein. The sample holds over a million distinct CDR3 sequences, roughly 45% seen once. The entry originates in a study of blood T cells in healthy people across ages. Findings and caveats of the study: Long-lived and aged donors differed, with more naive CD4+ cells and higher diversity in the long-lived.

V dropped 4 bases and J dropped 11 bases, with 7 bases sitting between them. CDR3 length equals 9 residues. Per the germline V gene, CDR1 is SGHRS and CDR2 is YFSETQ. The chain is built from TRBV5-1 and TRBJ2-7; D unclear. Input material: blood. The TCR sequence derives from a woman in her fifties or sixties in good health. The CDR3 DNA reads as TGCGCCAGCAGCCTGGCTGAGTACTTC. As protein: CASSLAEYF.